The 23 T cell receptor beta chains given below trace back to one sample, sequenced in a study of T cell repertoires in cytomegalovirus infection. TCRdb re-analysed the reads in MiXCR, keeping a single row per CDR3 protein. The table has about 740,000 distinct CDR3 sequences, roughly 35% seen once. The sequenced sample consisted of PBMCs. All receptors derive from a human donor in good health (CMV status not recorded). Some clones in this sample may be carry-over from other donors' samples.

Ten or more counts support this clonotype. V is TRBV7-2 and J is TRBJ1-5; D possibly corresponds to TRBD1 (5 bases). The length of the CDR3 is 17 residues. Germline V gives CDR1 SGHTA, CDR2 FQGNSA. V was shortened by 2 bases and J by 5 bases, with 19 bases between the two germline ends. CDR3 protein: CASSLTGTPNLDQPQHF. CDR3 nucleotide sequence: TGTGCCAGCAGCTTAACGGGGACTCCAAACTTGGATCAGCCCCAGCATTTT.

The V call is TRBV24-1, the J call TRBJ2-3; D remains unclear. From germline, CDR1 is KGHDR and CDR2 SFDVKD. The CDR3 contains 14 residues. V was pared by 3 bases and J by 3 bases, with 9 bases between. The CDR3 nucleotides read TGTGCCACCAGTGATGAATGGGGAACAGATACGCAGTATTTT. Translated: CATSDEWGTDTQYF.

In DNA form, the CDR3 reads TGTGCCTTCCTGTGGCAGGGAAGGAGCACCATATATTTT. Translating gives CAFLWQGRSTIYF. The genes are TRBV7-9 and TRBJ1-3; perhaps TRBD1 as D (5 bases). Trimming took off 11 bases at V and 9 bases at J, with 20 bases between the two ends. The CDR3 consists of 13 residues. CDR1 is SEHNR and CDR2 is FQNEAQ in the germline V gene (reference sequence). The full variable domain, its missing parts supplied by reference TRBV7-9 and TRBJ1-3, is DTGVSQNPRHKITKRGQNVTFRCDPISEHNRLYWYRQTLGQGPEFLTYFQNEAQLEKSRLLSDRFSAERPKGSFSTLEIQRTEQGDSAMYLCAFLWQGRSTIYFGEGSWLTVV.

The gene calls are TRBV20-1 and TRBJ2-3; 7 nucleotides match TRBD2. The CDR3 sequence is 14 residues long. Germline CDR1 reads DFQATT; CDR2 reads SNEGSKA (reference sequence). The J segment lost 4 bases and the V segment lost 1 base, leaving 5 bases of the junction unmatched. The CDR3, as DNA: TGCAGTGCTAGAGCCCCCACTAGCGCAGATACGCAGTATTTT. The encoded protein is CSARAPTSADTQYF.

Here the CDR3 reads CSAPHGGRAYEQYF. For the CDR3, the DNA is TGCAGTGCCCCGCACGGGGGACGGGCCTACGAGCAGTACTTC. V gene TRBV20-1 combines with J gene TRBJ2-7; D is perhaps TRBD2 (6 bases). V was clipped by 6 bases and J by 2 bases, with 17 bases between them. CDR1 DFQATT and CDR2 SNEGSKA come from the germline V gene (reference sequence). The CDR3 consists of 14 residues.

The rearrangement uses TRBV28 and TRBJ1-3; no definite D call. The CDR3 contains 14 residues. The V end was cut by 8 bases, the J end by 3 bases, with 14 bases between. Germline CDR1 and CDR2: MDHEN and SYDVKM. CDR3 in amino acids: CASAPRTIGNTIYF. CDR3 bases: TGTGCCAGCGCACCTCGGACGATTGGAAACACCATATATTTT.

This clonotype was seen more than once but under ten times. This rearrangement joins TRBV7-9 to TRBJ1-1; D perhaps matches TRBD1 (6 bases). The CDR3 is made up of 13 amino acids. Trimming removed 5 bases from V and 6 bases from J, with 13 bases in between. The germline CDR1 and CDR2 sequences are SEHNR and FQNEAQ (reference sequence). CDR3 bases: TGTGCCAGCAGCGCCGGGACATGGGCTGAAGCTTTCTTT. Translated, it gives CASSAGTWAEAFF.

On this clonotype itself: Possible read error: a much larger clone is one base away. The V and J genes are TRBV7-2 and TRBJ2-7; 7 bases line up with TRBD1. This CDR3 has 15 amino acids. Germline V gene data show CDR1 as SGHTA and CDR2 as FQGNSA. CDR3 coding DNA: TGTGCCATCAGCTTACAGACAGGGCCTACCTACGAGCAGTACTTC. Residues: CAISLQTGPTYEQYF.

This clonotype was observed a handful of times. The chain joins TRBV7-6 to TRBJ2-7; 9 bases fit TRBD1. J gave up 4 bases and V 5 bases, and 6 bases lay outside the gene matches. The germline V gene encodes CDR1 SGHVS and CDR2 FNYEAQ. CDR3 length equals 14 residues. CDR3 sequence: CASSTPGQGYEQYF. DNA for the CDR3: TGTGCCAGCAGCACCCCGGGACAGGGTTACGAGCAGTACTTC.

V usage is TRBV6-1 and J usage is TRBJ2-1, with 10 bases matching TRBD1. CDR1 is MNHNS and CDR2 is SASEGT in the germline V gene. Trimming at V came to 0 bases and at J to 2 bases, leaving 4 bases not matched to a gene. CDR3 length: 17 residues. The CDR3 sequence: CASSEALGQGAYNEQFF. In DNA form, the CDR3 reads TGTGCCAGCAGTGAAGCGCTAGGACAGGGGGCCTACAATGAGCAGTTCTTC.

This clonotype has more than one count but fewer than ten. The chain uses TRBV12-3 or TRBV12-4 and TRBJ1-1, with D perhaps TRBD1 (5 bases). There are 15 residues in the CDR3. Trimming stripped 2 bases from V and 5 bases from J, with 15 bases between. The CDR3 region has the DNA TGTGCCAGCAGTTTAAAAAGAAGGGGACGGACTGAAGCTTTCTTT. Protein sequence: CASSLKRRGRTEAFF.

CDR3: CASKNREQDYGYTF. CDR3 in DNA: TGTGCCAGCAAGAACAGGGAACAGGACTATGGCTACACCTTC. This rearrangement joins TRBV2 to TRBJ1-2; D may be TRBD1 (6 bases). The germline V and J ends were trimmed by 7 bases and 3 bases, with 15 bases remaining between them. The CDR3 totals 14 residues. Germline V gives CDR1 SNHLY, CDR2 FYNNEI.

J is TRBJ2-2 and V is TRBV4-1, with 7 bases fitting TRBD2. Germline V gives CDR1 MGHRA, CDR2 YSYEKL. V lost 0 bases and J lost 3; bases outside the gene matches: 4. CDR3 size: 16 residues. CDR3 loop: CASSQEGRGDTGELFF. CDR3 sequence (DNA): TGCGCCAGCAGCCAAGAGGGGAGGGGCGACACCGGGGAGCTGTTTTTT.

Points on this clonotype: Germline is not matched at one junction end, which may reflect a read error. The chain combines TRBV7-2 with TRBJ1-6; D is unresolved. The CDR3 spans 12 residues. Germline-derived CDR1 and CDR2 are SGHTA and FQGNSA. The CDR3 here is CASSFLSSPLPF. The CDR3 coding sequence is TGTGCCAGCAGCTTTTTGTCCTCACCCCTCCCCTTT.

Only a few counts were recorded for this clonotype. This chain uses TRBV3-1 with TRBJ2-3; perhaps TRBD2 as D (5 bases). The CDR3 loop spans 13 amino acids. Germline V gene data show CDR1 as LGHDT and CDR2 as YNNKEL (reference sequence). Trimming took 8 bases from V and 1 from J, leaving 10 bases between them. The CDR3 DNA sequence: TGTGCCAGCTTATCAGCGGGCACAGATACGCAGTATTTT. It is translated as CASLSAGTDTQYF.

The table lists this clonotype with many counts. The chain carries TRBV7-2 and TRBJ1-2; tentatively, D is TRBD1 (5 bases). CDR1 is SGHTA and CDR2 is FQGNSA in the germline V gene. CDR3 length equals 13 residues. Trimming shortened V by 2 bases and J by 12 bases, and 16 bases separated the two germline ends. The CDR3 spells CASSLIPQGINTF. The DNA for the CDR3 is TGTGCCAGCAGCTTAATCCCGCAGGGTATCAACACCTTC.

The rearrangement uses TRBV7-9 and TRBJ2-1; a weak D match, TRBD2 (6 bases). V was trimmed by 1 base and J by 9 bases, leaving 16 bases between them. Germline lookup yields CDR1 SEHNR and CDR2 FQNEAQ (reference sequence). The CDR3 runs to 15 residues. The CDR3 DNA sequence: TGTGCCAGCAGCTTAGATTTAAACTGGAGGGTTGAGCAGTTCTTC. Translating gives CASSLDLNWRVEQFF.

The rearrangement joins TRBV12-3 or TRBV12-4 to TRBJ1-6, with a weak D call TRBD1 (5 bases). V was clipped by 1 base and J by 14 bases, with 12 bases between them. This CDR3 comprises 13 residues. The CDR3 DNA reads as TGTGCCAGCAGTTTAGGGAGGTACAGGTCCCTCCACTTT. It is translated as CASSLGRYRSLHF.

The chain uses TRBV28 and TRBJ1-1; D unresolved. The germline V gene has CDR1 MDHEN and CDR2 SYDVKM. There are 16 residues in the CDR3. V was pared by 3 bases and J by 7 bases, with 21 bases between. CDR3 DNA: TGTGCCAGCAGTTTCATGAAGGGTCAAAGGATTTTTGAAGCTTTCTTT. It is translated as CASSFMKGQRIFEAFF.

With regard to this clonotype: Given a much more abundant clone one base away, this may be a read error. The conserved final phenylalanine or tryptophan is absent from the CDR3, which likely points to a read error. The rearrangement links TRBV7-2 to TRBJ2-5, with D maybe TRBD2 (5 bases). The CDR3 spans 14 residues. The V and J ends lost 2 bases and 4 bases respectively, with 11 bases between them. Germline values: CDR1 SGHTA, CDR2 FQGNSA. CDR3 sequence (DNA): TGTGCCAGCAGCTTATCGCGGGCGGGAGAGACCCAGTACTTA. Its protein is CASSLSRAGETQYL.

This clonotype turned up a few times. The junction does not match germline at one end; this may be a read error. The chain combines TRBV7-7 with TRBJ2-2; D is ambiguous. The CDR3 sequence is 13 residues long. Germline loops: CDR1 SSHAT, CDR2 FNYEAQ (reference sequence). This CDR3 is CASSSYTAGELFF. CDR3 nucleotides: TGTGCTAGCAGCTCGTATACGGCCGGGGAGCTGTTTTTT. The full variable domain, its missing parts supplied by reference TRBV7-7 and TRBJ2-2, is GAGVSQSPRYKVTKRGQDVTLRCDPISSHATLYWYQQALGQGPEFLTYFNYEAQPDKSGLPSDRFSAERPEGSISTLTIQRTEQRDSAMYRCASSSYTAGELFFGEGSRLTVL.

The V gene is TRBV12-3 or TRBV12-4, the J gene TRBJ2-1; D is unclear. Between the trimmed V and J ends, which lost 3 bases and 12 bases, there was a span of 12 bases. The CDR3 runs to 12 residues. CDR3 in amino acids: CASSLTGLGQFF. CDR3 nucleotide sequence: TGTGCCAGCAGTTTGACGGGTTTAGGGCAGTTCTTC.

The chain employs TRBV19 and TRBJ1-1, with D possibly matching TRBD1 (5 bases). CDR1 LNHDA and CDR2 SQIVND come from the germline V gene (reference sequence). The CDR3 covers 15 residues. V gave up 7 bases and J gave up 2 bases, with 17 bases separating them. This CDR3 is CASKSPGTGNTEAFF. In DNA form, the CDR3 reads TGTGCCAGTAAATCTCCCGGGACCGGTAACACTGAAGCTTTCTTT.